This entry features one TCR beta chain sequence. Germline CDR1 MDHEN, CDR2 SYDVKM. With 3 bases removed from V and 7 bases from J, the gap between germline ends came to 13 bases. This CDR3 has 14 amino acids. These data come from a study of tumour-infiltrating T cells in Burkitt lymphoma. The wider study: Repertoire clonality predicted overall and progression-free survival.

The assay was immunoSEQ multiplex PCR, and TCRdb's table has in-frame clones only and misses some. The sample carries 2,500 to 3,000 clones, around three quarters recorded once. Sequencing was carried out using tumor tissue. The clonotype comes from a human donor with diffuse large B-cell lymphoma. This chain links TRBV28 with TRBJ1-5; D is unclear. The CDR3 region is CASSFGAEAQPQHF. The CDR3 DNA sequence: TGTGCCAGCAGTTTTGGAGCGGAAGCGCAGCCCCAGCATTTT. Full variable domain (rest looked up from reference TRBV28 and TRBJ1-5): DVKVTQSSRYLVKRTGEKVFLECVQDMDHENMFWYRQDPGLGLRLIYFSYDVKMKEKGDIPEGYSVSREKKERFSLILESASTNQTSMYLCASSFGAEAQPQHFGDGTRLSIL.